This T cell receptor (beta chain) was captured by sequencing in a study of human T cells and chemical hapten exposure. About the research overall: After 6 days, upper back 0.01% DPC patch tests were scored.

CDR1 is SEHNR and CDR2 is FQNEAQ in the germline V gene (reference sequence). V shed 5 bases and J 12 bases; nucleotides not matched to a gene: 9. The CDR3 contains 14 residues. Sample time point: patch test 1, 2 weeks after DPC sensitization. As for treatment: therapeutic diphenylcyclopropenone sensitization with weekly scalp DPC. TCRdb independently ran MiXCR on the RACE reads; one entry per CDR3 protein. This table holds more than 150,000 distinct CDR3 sequences, 14% found once. Sequencing was performed on whole blood, taken in connection with sensitization to the hapten diphenylcyclopropenone (DPC). This chain uses TRBV7-9 with TRBJ1-6; 8 nucleotides align to TRBD1. The clonotype comes from a woman in her twenties or thirties with alopecia areata. Some clones in this sample may be carry-over from other donors' samples. The CDR3 is CASSPGTGRQPLHF. CDR3 coding DNA: TGTGCCAGCAGCCCAGGGACAGGCCGCCAACCCCTCCACTTT.